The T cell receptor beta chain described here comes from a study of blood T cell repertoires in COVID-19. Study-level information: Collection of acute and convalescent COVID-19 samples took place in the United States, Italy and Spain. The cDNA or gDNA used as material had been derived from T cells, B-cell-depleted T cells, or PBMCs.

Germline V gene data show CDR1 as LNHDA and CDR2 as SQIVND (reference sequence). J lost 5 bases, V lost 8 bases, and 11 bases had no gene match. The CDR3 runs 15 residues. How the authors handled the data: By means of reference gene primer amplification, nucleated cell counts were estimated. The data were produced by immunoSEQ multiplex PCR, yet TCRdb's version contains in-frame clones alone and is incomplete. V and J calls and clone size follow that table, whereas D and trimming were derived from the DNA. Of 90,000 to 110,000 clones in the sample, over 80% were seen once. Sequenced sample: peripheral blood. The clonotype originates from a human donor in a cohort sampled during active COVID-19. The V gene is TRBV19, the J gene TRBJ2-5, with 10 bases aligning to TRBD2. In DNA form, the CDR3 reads TGTGCCAGTCGCCGGAGAGCGGGGGGGGCGGAGACCCAGTACTTC. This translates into CASRRRAGGAETQYF. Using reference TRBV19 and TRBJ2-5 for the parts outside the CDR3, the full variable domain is DGGITQSPKYLFRKEGQNVTLSCEQNLNHDAMYWYRQDPGQGLRLIYYSQIVNDFQKGDIAEGYSVSREKKESFPLTVTSAQKNPTAFYLCASRRRAGGAETQYFGPGTRLLVL.